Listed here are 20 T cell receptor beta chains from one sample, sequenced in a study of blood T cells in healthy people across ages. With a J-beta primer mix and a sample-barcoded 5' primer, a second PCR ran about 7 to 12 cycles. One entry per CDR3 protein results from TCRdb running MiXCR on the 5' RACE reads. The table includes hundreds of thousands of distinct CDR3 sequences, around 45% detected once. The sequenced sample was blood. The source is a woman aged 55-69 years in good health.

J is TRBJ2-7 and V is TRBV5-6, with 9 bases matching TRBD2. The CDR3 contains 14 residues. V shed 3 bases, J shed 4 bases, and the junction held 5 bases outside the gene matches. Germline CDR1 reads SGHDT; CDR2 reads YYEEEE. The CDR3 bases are TGTGCCAGCAGCTCGACTAGCGGATATTACGAGCAGTACTTC. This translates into CASSSTSGYYEQYF.

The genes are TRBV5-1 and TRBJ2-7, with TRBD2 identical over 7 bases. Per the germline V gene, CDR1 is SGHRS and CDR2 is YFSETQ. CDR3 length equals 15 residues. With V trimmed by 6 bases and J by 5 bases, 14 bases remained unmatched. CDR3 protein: CASTMDGRMRNEQYF. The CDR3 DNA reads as TGCGCCAGCACCATGGACGGGAGGATGAGGAACGAGCAGTACTTC.

Here the CDR3 reads CASNGYGGNTDTQYF. The CDR3 DNA reads TGTGCCAGCAATGGATACGGGGGAAACACAGATACGCAGTATTTT. The chain combines TRBV2 with TRBJ2-3, with D possibly matching TRBD2 (6 bases). This CDR3 region has 15 residues. Germline V lookup: CDR1 SNHLY, CDR2 FYNNEI. Trimming stripped 7 bases from V and 2 bases from J, with 16 bases between.

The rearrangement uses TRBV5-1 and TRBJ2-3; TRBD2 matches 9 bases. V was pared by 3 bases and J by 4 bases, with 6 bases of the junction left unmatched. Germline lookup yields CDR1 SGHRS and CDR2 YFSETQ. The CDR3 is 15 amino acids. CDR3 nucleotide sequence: TGCGCCAGCAGCTCAGGCGGGAGGGCCTCAGATACGCAGTATTTT. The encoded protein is CASSSGGRASDTQYF. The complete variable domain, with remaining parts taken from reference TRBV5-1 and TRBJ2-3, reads KAGVTQTPRYLIKTRGQQVTLSCSPISGHRSVSWYQQTPGQGLQFLFEYFSETQRNKGNFPGRFSGRQFSNSRSEMNVSTLELGDSALYLCASSSGGRASDTQYFGPGTRLTVL.

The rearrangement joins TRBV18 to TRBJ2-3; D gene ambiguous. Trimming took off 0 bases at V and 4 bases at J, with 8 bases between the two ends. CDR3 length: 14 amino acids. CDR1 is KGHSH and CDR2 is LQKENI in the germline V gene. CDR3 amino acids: CASSPPEVPDTQYF. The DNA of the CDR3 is TGTGCCAGCTCACCACCGGAAGTCCCAGATACGCAGTATTTT.

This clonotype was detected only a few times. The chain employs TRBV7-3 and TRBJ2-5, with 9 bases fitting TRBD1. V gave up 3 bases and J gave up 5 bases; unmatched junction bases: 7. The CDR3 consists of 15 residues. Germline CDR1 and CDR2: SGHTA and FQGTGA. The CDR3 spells CASSFTTGGLETQYF. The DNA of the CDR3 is TGTGCCAGCAGCTTCACGACAGGGGGATTGGAGACCCAGTACTTC. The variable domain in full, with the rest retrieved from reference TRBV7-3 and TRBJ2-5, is GAGVSQTPSNKVTEKGKYVELRCDPISGHTALYWYRQSLGQGPEFLIYFQGTGAADDSGLPNDRFFAVRPEGSVSTLKIQRTERGDSAVYLCASSFTTGGLETQYFGPGTRLLVL.

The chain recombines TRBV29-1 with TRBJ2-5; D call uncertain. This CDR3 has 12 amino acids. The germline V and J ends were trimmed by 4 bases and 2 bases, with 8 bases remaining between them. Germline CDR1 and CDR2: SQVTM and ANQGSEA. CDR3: CSVVGNQETQYF. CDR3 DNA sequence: TGCAGCGTTGTGGGGAATCAAGAGACCCAGTACTTC. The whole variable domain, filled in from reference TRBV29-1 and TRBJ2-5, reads SAVISQKPSRDICQRGTSLTIQCQVDSQVTMMFWYRQQPGQSLTLIATANQGSEATYESGFVIDKFPISRPNLTFSTLTVSNMSPEDSSIYLCSVVGNQETQYFGPGTRLLVL.

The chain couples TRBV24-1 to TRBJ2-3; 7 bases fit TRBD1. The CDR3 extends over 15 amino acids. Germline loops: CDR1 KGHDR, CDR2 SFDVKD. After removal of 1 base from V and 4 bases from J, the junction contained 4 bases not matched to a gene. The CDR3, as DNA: TGTGCCACCAGTGATTTAGGACAGGTACCAGATACGCAGTATTTT. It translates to CATSDLGQVPDTQYF.

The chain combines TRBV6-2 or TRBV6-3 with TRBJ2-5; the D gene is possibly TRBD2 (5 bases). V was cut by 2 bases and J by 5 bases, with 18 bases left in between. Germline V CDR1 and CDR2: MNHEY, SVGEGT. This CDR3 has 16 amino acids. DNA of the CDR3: TGTGCCAGCAGTTACCGGGGTTCGAGAATCGGGGAGACCCAGTACTTC. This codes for CASSYRGSRIGETQYF.

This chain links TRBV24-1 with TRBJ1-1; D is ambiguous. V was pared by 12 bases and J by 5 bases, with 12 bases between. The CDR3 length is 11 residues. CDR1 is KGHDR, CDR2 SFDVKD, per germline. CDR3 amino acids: CAPEIKTEAFF. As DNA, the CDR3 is TGTGCCCCCGAGATTAAGACTGAAGCTTTCTTT.

The CDR3 region has the DNA TGTGCCAGCAGTTTGGGTGCCCGCTCCACCTACGAGCAGTACTTC. Protein product: CASSLGARSTYEQYF. The genes are TRBV28 and TRBJ2-7; D ambiguous. Looked up from germline, CDR1 is MDHEN and CDR2 is SYDVKM. The V and J ends lost 3 bases and 2 bases respectively, with 14 bases between them. The CDR3 runs to 15 residues.

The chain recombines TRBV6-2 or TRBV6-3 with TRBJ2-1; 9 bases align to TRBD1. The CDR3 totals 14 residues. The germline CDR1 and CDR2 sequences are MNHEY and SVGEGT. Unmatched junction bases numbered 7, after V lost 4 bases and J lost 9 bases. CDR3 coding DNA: TGTGCCAGCAGTTCCACAGGGGGCCCGGGTGAGCAGTTCTTC. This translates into CASSSTGGPGEQFF.

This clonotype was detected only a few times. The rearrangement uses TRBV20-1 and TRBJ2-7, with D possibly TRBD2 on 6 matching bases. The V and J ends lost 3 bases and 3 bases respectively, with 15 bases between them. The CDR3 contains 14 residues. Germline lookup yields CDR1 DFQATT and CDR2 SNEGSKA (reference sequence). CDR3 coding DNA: TGCAGTGCTAGCTCCGGGAGAGGGGTCTACGAGCAGTACTTC. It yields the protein CSASSGRGVYEQYF.

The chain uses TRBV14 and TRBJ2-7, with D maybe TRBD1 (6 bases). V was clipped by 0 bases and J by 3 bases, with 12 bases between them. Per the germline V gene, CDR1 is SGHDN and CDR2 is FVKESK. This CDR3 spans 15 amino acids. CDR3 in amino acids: CASSQEQGIYYEQYF. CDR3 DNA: TGTGCCAGCAGCCAAGAACAGGGCATTTACTACGAGCAGTACTTC.

In nucleotides, the CDR3 is TGTGCCAGCAGCTTAGTCTTTAACTACGAGCAGTACTTC. Its protein product is CASSLVFNYEQYF. The J gene is TRBJ2-7, the V gene TRBV7-2; D is ambiguous. Looked up from germline, CDR1 is SGHTA and CDR2 is FQGNSA. Between the trimmed V and J ends, which lost 1 base and 3 bases, there was a span of 7 bases. The CDR3 loop spans 13 amino acids.

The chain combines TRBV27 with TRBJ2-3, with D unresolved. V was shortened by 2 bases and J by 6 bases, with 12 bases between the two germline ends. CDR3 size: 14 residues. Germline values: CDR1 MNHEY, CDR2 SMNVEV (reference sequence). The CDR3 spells CASSLRLPPDTQYF. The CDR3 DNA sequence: TGTGCCAGCAGTTTACGGCTACCCCCGGATACGCAGTATTTT.

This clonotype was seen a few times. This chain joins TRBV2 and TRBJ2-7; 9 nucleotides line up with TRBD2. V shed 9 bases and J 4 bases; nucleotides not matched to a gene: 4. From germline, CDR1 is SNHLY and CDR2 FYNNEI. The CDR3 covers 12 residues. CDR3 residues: CASKTSGYEQYF. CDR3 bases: TGTGCCAGTAAGACTAGCGGATACGAGCAGTACTTC.

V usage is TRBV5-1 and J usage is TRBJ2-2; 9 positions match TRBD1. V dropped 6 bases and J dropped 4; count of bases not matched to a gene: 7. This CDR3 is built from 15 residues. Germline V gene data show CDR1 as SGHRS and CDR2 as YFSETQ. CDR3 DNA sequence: TGCGCCAGCACCCGGACAGGGGACATCACCGGGGAGCTGTTTTTT. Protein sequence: CASTRTGDITGELFF.

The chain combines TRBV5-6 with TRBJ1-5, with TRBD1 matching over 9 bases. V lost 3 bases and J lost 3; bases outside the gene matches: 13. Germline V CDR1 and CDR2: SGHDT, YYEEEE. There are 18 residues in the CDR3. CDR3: CASSSTHGDRASNQPQHF. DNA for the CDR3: TGTGCCAGCAGCTCGACCCATGGGGACAGGGCATCCAATCAGCCCCAGCATTTT.

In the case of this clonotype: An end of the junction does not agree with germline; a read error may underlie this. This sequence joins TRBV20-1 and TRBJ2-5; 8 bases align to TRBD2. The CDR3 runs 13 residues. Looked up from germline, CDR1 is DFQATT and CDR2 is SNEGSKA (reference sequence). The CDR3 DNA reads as TGTAGTGCTAGGATCCTAGCGGGAGAGACCCAGTACTTC. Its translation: CSARILAGETQYF.